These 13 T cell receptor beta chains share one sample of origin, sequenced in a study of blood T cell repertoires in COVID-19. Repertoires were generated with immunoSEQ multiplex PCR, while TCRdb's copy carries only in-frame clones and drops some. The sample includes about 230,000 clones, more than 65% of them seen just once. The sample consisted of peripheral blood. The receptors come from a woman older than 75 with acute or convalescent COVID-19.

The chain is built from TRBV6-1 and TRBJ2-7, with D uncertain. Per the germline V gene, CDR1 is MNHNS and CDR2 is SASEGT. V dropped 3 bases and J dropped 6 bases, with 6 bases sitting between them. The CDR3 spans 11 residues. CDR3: CASSDAVEQYF. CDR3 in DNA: TGTGCCAGCAGTGATGCGGTCGAGCAGTACTTC.

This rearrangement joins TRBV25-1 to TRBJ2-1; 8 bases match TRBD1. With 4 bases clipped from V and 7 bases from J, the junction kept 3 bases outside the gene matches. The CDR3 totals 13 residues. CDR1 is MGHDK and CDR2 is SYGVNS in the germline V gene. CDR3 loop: CASSAGGWNEQFF. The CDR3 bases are TGTGCCAGCAGTGCAGGGGGCTGGAATGAGCAGTTCTTC. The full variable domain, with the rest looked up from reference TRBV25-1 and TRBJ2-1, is EADIYQTPRYLVIGTGKKITLECSQTMGHDKMYWYQQDPGMELHLIHYSYGVNSTEKGDLSSESTVSRIRTEHFPLTLESARPSHTSQYLCASSAGGWNEQFFGPGTRLTVL.

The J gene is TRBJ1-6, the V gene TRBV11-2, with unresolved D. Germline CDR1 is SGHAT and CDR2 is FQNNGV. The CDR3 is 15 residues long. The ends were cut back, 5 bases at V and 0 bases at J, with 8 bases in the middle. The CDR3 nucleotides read TGTGCCAGCAGCGCCGCTAGCTCCTATAATTCACCCCTCCACTTT. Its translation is CASSAASSYNSPLHF.

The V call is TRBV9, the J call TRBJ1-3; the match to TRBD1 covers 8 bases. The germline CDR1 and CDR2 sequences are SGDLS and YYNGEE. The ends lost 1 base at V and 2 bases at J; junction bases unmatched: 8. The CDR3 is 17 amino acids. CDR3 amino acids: CASSVLDTGGPGNTIYF. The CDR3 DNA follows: TGTGCCAGCAGCGTATTAGACACAGGGGGACCTGGAAACACCATATATTTT.

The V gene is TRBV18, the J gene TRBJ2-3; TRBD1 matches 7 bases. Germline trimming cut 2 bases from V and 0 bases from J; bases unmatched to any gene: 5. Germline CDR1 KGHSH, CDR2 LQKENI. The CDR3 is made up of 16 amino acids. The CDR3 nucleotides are TGTGCCAGCTCACCAGTACGGACAGGAAGCACAGATACGCAGTATTTT. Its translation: CASSPVRTGSTDTQYF.

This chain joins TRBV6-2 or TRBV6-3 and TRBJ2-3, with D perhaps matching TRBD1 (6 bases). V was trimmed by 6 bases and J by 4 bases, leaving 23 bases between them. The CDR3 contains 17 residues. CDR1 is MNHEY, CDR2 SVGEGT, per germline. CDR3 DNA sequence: TGTGCCAGCAGCTTATCAAAGGGGGTTATGGTAGCAGATACGCAGTATTTT. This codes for CASSLSKGVMVADTQYF.

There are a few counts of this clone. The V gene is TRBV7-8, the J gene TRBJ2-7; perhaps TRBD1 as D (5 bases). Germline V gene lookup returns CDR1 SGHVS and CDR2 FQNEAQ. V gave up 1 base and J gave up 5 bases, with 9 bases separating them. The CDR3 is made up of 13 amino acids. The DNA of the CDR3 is TGTGCCAGCAGCTTAGTGACAGAGAACGAGCAGTACTTC. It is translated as CASSLVTENEQYF.

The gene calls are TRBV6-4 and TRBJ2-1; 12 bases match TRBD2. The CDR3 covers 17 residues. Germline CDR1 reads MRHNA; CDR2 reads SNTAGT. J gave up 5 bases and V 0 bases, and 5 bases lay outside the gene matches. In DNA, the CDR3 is TGTGCCAGCAGTGACTCCGGACTAGCGGGGCCCCACAATGAGCAGTTCTTC. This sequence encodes CASSDSGLAGPHNEQFF.

The CDR3 spells CASSEIGTTKNYEQYF. CDR3 coding DNA: TGTGCCAGCAGTGAAATAGGGACAACGAAGAACTACGAGCAGTACTTC. This chain links TRBV6-1 with TRBJ2-7; tentatively, D is TRBD1 (6 bases). V gave up 2 bases and J gave up 3 bases, with 17 bases separating them. The CDR3 consists of 16 residues. Germline V gives CDR1 MNHNS, CDR2 SASEGT.

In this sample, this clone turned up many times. The CDR3: CASSFTGAGNTIYF. CDR3 DNA sequence: TGTGCCAGCAGCTTCACAGGAGCTGGAAACACCATATATTTT. The gene calls are TRBV5-6 and TRBJ1-3; maybe TRBD1 (5 bases). This CDR3 is built from 14 residues. CDR1 SGHDT and CDR2 YYEEEE come from the germline V gene. Trimming took off 2 bases at V and 2 bases at J, with 8 bases between the two ends.

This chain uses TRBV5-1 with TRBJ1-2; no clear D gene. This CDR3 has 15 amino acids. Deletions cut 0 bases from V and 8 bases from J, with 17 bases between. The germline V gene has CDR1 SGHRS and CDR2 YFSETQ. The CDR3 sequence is CASSLEPESPGGYTF. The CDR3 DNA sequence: TGCGCCAGCAGCTTGGAGCCGGAGTCCCCGGGGGGCTACACCTTC.

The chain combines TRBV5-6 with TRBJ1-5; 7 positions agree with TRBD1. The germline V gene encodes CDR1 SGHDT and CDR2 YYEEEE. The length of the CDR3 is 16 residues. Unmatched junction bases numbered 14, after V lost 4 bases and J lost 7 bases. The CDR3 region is CASSPQGGEPGQPQHF. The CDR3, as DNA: TGTGCCAGCAGCCCTCAGGGGGGAGAACCGGGACAGCCCCAGCATTTT.

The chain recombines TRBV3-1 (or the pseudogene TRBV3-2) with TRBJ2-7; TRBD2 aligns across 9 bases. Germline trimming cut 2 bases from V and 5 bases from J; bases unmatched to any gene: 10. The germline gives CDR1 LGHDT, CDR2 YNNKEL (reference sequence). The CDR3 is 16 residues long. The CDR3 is CASSQLASGTRNEQYF. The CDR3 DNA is TGTGCCAGCAGCCAACTCGCTAGCGGGACTCGGAACGAGCAGTACTTC.